The entry below describes one TCR beta chain. Its antigen is undetermined. Profiling relied on immunoSEQ multiplex PCR, and the TCRdb table lists in-frame clones only, not all of them. Among about 1 million clones listed, roughly 70% were seen once. CDR1 is SGHDT and CDR2 is YYEEEE in the germline V gene. Between the trimmed V and J ends, which lost 2 bases and 0 bases, there was a span of 10 bases. There are 15 residues in the CDR3. This record comes from a study of shared clonotypes between healthy human individuals. Points from the study as a whole: Deeper or shallower sequencing was expected to change how clonotypes are shared among donors.

The source is a man aged 18 to 30 in good health. This sequence joins TRBV5-6 and TRBJ2-3; D may be TRBD2 (6 bases). The sample comprised memory CD4+ T cells sorted from blood. The subset is: CD45RA-negative fraction. The CDR3 DNA sequence: TGTGCCAGCAGCTTAGGCGGGATTAGCACAGATACGCAGTATTTT. This encodes CASSLGGISTDTQYF.